These 6 T cell receptor beta chains were all obtained from the same sample, sequenced in a study of CD8 T cells in ankylosing spondylitis. Study-level results: A TCR beta motif made of fewer than ten highly homologous variants seemed typical of ankylosing spondylitis blood.

Antigens of these TCRs are unknown. TCRdb itself ran the 5' RACE reads through MiXCR, one entry per CDR3 protein. The sample has 100,000 or so distinct CDR3 sequences, roughly 8.5% seen once. The sample comprised blood, either unsorted or a sorted T cell fraction (not recorded which). These receptors all come from a male donor with ankylosing spondylitis.

This clonotype has ten or more counts. The gene calls are TRBV9 and TRBJ2-2, with TRBD1 matching over 7 bases. This CDR3 is built from 15 residues. Trimming removed 0 bases from V and 4 bases from J; junction bases left unmatched: 3. Germline lookup yields CDR1 SGDLS and CDR2 YYNGEE. This CDR3 is CASSVGDSFTGELFF. The DNA for the CDR3 is TGTGCCAGCAGCGTAGGGGACAGCTTCACCGGGGAGCTGTTTTTT.

This chain joins TRBV6-2 or TRBV6-3 and TRBJ2-7, with D tentatively TRBD1 or TRBD2 (5 bases each). Germline lookup yields CDR1 MNHEY and CDR2 SVGEGT. This CDR3 region has 15 residues. Trimming removed 5 bases from V and 2 bases from J, with 16 bases in between. The CDR3 DNA reads as TGTGCCAGCAGTACGGTCGTCGGGGCACCCTACGAGCAGTACGTC. It encodes CASSTVVGAPYEQYV.

This clonotype was observed many times. The chain employs TRBV20-1 and TRBJ2-1, with D possibly matching TRBD2 (5 bases). Looked up from germline, CDR1 is DFQATT and CDR2 is SNEGSKA (reference sequence). The CDR3 is 14 amino acids. V shed 0 bases and J shed 8 bases, with 14 bases lying between them. CDR3 sequence: CSARDRWEMDEQFF. The CDR3 region has the DNA TGCAGTGCTAGAGATCGGTGGGAGATGGATGAGCAGTTCTTC.

The genes are TRBV27 and TRBJ2-1, with 7 bases matching TRBD2. In germline, CDR1 is MNHEY, CDR2 SMNVEV (reference sequence). V trimming: 1 base; J trimming: 7 bases; junction bases outside the gene matches: 10. CDR3 size: 16 residues. The DNA of the CDR3 is TGTGCCAGCAGTTTATGGGGCGGGAGTTCCAAGAATGAGCAGTTCTTC. It yields the protein CASSLWGGSSKNEQFF.

CDR3 in amino acids: CAISEGYTKYNEQFF. CDR3 nucleotide sequence: TGTGCCATCAGTGAGGGGTACACAAAGTACAATGAGCAGTTCTTC. The V gene is TRBV10-3, the J gene TRBJ2-1; unclear D gene. V shed 2 bases and J shed 4 bases, with 12 bases lying between them. The length of the CDR3 is 15 residues. CDR1 ENHRY and CDR2 SYGVKD come from the germline V gene.

The rearrangement joins TRBV6-1 to TRBJ2-1; TRBD1 matches 10 bases. The CDR3 contains 14 residues. Germline CDR1 is MNHNS and CDR2 is SASEGT. After removal of 10 bases from V and 0 bases from J, the junction contained 3 bases not matched to a gene. For the CDR3, the DNA is TGTGCCAACCGACAGGGGGCCTCCTACAATGAGCAGTTCTTC. Translation: CANRQGASYNEQFF.